This T cell receptor (beta chain) was sequenced in a study of T cell changes during pregnancy in multiple sclerosis. Germline V lookup: CDR1 MRHNA, CDR2 SNTAGT. The CDR3 consists of 14 residues. J was trimmed by 3 bases and V by 2 bases; bases with no gene match: 3. This clone was found a few times. Clones were read by immunoSEQ multiplex PCR, and TCRdb kept only the in-frame ones, dropping some. Counted here are approximately 40,000 clones, 80% to 90% occurring once; the ten biggest clones make up over 5%. The sequenced sample was peripheral blood, obtained in the first trimester of pregnancy. The rearrangement links TRBV6-4 to TRBJ1-2, with 7 positions matching TRBD1. This clonotype was sampled from a female donor in good health, enrolled as a control in a pregnancy study. CDR3 in amino acids: CASSDGTGDYGYTF. The CDR3 DNA is TGTGCCAGCAGTGACGGAACAGGGGACTATGGCTACACCTTC.